Presented here are 11 T cell receptor beta chains from one specimen sequenced in a study of beta chain features in type 1 diabetes. Antigen specificity for these receptors is unknown. The study, taken as a whole, reports: Moderate but significant shortening of TCRB CDR3s was recorded in all four CD4+ subsets from Type 1 diabetes patients.

Of the isolated RNA, all was reverse transcribed, and so the sequenced material was expressed TCRB transcripts. Using immunoSEQ multiplex PCR, the repertoire was profiled, and TCRdb retains in-frame clones only, with some absent. The profile covers 640,000 or so clones, with over 11% appearing a single time and just under 0.04% taken by the ten largest. The specimen was naive CD4+ T cells from blood. These receptors came from a man between 18 and 35 years old with type 1 diabetes.

About this clone: Other DNA variants within this sample encode the same CDR3. V and J are TRBV9 and TRBJ1-2; perhaps TRBD1 as D (6 bases). In germline, CDR1 is SGDLS, CDR2 YYNGEE. The CDR3 contains 13 residues. Trimming stripped 2 bases from V and 1 base from J, with 6 bases between. CDR3 sequence reads: CASSVRGNYGYTF. CDR3 nucleotides: TGTGCCAGCAGCGTCAGGGGTAACTATGGCTACACCTTC.

The gene calls are TRBV18 and TRBJ2-5; no clear D gene. The CDR3 runs to 14 residues. Per germline, CDR1 KGHSH and CDR2 LQKENI. V lost 3 bases and J lost 5, with 13 bases in between. The CDR3 DNA follows: TGTGCCAGCTCACCCTCAAGCGTGGGGGAGACCCAGTACTTC. Encoded protein: CASSPSSVGETQYF.

The chain is built from TRBV10-3 and TRBJ2-1; TRBD2 agrees at 10 bases. The germline gives CDR1 ENHRY, CDR2 SYGVKD. The CDR3 contains 14 residues. The J segment lost 6 bases and the V segment lost 8 bases, leaving 7 bases of the junction unmatched. The DNA for the CDR3 is TGTGCCATCCTTGCTAGCGGGAGCATCAATGAGCAGTTCTTC. It specifies CAILASGSINEQFF.

This clone came up a few times. The chain couples TRBV4-2 to TRBJ1-5; D is ambiguous. Germline CDR1 LGHNA, CDR2 YNFKEQ. This CDR3 comprises 13 residues. Trimming took off 1 base at V and 2 bases at J, with 3 bases between the two ends. CDR3 nucleotide sequence: TGTGCCAGCAGCCAAGCGGGCAATCAGCCCCAGCATTTT. Its protein product is CASSQAGNQPQHF.

This clone was counted between two and nine times. V is TRBV5-5 and J is TRBJ2-3, with D possibly matching TRBD2 (6 bases). V was trimmed by 4 bases and J by 2 bases, leaving 17 bases between them. There are 16 residues in the CDR3. Germline V gene lookup returns CDR1 SGHKS and CDR2 YYEKEE (reference sequence). The DNA of the CDR3 is TGTGCCAGCAGCCCCGGAGGGCGGGGTCTCACAGATACGCAGTATTTT. The encoded protein is CASSPGGRGLTDTQYF.

This clone was recorded a few times. This rearrangement joins TRBV19 to TRBJ2-2; D remains ambiguous. The CDR3 spans 17 residues. Trimming pared 3 bases from V and 3 bases from J, leaving 17 bases between. Germline V gene lookup returns CDR1 LNHDA and CDR2 SQIVND (reference sequence). CDR3 DNA sequence: TGTGCCAGTAGTATGATACCCCGTGGTGGGTACACCGGGGAGCTGTTTTTT. Protein: CASSMIPRGGYTGELFF. Supplemented by reference TRBV19 and TRBJ2-2, the full variable domain reads DGGITQSPKYLFRKEGQNVTLSCEQNLNHDAMYWYRQDPGQGLRLIYYSQIVNDFQKGDIAEGYSVSREKKESFPLTVTSAQKNPTAFYLCASSMIPRGGYTGELFFGEGSRLTVL.

This chain links TRBV6-5 with TRBJ2-5, with D perhaps assigned TRBD1 or TRBD2 (5 bases each). The CDR3 loop spans 14 amino acids. Trimming left V 2 bases short and J 5 bases short, with 12 bases between. Germline CDR1 MNHEY, CDR2 SVGAGI. The CDR3 nucleotides read TGTGCCAGCAGTTACCCGGGACGTCTTGAGACCCAGTACTTC. Translation gives CASSYPGRLETQYF.

This CDR3 reads CASSPAGAQETQYF. CDR3 sequence (DNA): TGTGCCAGCAGTCCAGCGGGGGCCCAAGAGACCCAGTACTTC. The rearrangement uses TRBV7-2 and TRBJ2-5; 8 bases align to TRBD2. CDR3 length equals 14 residues. Germline lookup yields CDR1 SGHTA and CDR2 FQGNSA. Unmatched junction bases numbered 4, after V lost 6 bases and J lost 1 base.

This chain connects TRBV18 to TRBJ2-5, with D possibly TRBD1 on 5 matching bases. CDR1 KGHSH and CDR2 LQKENI come from the germline V gene. The CDR3 sequence is 15 residues long. V gave up 0 bases and J gave up 1 base, with 9 bases separating them. The CDR3 region has the DNA TGTGCCAGCTCACCACCGGGCAGGGTCCAAGAGACCCAGTACTTC. Translation gives CASSPPGRVQETQYF.

V gene TRBV11-2 combines with J gene TRBJ2-1, with 10 bases identical to TRBD2. V lost 5 bases and J lost 12; bases outside the gene matches: 10. Germline V gives CDR1 SGHAT, CDR2 FQNNGV. The CDR3 totals 14 residues. The chain's CDR3 is CASSDFSGGARQFF. CDR3 sequence (DNA): TGTGCCAGCAGCGATTTCAGCGGGGGGGCCCGGCAGTTCTTC. Using reference TRBV11-2 and TRBJ2-1 for the parts outside the CDR3, the full variable domain is EAGVAQSPRYKIIEKRQSVAFWCNPISGHATLYWYQQILGQGPKLLIQFQNNGVVDDSQLPKDRFSAERLKGVDSTLKIQPAKLEDSAVYLCASSDFSGGARQFFGPGTRLTVL.

This clone was seen more than once but under ten times. The chain employs TRBV10-3 and TRBJ2-1; 9 nucleotides line up with TRBD1. Trimming took 6 bases from V and 9 from J; bases not matched to a gene: 6. Per germline, CDR1 ENHRY and CDR2 SYGVKD. The CDR3 runs 13 residues. The CDR3 DNA reads TGTGCCATCAGAGGGACAGGGCCTAGTGAGCAGTTCTTC. Its protein is CAIRGTGPSEQFF.